The rows below give T cell receptor beta chains drawn from one sample of a study of T cell responses to AZD1222 COVID-19 vaccine. Some clones are missing from TCRdb's copy, which holds only in-frame ones; the method was immunoSEQ multiplex PCR. The data contain more than 120,000 clones, approximately 89% of them singletons. This specimen was peripheral blood, taken 28 days after the second AZD1222 dose. The receptors were sampled from an adult who received the AZD1222 COVID-19 vaccine. The conserved cysteine and the conserved F or W are not part of the CDR3 here. The order of the fields is V gene, J gene, CDR3 protein.

TRBV5-8	TRBJ2-7	ASSLAASGGLYEQY
TRBV7-2	TRBJ2-1	ASSLVVGPRVEQF
TRBV7-9	TRBJ1-2	ASSLGQGAGYGYT
TRBV19	TRBJ1-4	ASSITTGNEKLF
TRBV29-1	TRBJ1-1	SVERTGGTEAF
TRBV6-1	TRBJ1-6	ASSDERGTGYNSPLH
TRBV27	TRBJ1-5	ASSPQYNQPQH
TRBV10-3	TRBJ2-7	AAGGAYEQY
TRBV27	TRBJ2-1	ASSGREGPWDYNEQF
TRBV4-1	TRBJ2-2	ASSLGTRNTGELF
TRBV6-2/TRBV6-3	TRBJ2-7	ASSPGTYEQY
TRBV7-9	TRBJ1-4	ASSSPSAQGAHEKLF
TRBV15	TRBJ2-2	ATSRTGTELYTGELF
TRBV18	TRBJ2-1	ASSPPQGDYNEQF
TRBV13	TRBJ2-5	ASSLLGGRGKQETQY
TRBV2	TRBJ1-6	ASIEGQLNSPLH
TRBV10-3	TRBJ2-3	AIRNSASTDTQY
TRBV2	TRBJ1-6	ASNPLGQGDFYNSPLH
TRBV5-1	TRBJ2-3	ASSTGLAGTPDTQY
TRBV7-3	TRBJ2-2	ASSVSGSGTGELF
TRBV6-2/TRBV6-3	TRBJ2-7	ASSYSGGVEQY
TRBV30	TRBJ2-5	AWSMSYQETQY
TRBV18	TRBJ2-2	ASSQGLAGVTGELF
TRBV6-5	TRBJ1-2	ASFGGGYGYT
TRBV6-1	TRBJ1-4	ASSERRQGGEKLF
TRBV11-2	TRBJ2-1	ASSSRGGLSSYNEQF
TRBV15	TRBJ2-1	ATSRDPLSGSYNEQF
TRBV7-3	TRBJ2-1	ASSSGRGASNEQF
TRBV27	TRBJ2-1	ASRLAGYLPNEQF
TRBV7-6	TRBJ2-7	ASSKGDSYEQY
TRBV3-1/TRBV3-2	TRBJ2-7	ASSQSGGSSYEQY
TRBV27	TRBJ1-1	ASSLYRGETTEAF
TRBV11-3	TRBJ1-6	ASSLGVGNSPLH
TRBV16	TRBJ1-1	ASSQGPLNTEAF
TRBV19	TRBJ1-1	ASRRDSEAF
TRBV6-2/TRBV6-3	TRBJ1-1	ASSYGTGINTEAF
TRBV28	TRBJ1-6	ASSPSTGRYNSPLH
TRBV6-1	TRBJ1-1	ASSEDRITEAF
TRBV6-2/TRBV6-3	TRBJ2-5	ASSSPGGAGETQY
TRBV10-3	TRBJ1-1	AISELGQGATEAF
TRBV2	TRBJ1-2	ASSSTGHGYT
TRBV28	TRBJ1-3	ASQVGIQGHRGNTIY
TRBV5-6	TRBJ1-6	ASSLGHSYNSPLH